This T cell receptor beta chain was captured by sequencing in a study of T-cell reconstitution after alpha-beta-depleted transplantation in children (dated by TCRdb to the mid-2010s). With respect to the entire study: Using TCR repertoire profiling, the study quantitatively followed how T-cell immune reconstitution unfolded in children after TCRalphabeta/CD19-depleted allogeneic hematopoietic cell transplantation.

The library was prepared using PCR. TCRdb shows the sequencer as Illumina HiSeq 2500. TCR libraries were prepared with molecular barcoding, using unique molecular identifiers to normalize TCRbeta repertoire quantification. TCRdb reran the public reads through fastp at Q25 and MiXCR, keeping productive beta chains. Each CDR3 protein gets just one entry, which takes the most common genes and DNA from the rows behind it. Counted in this sample were about 130,000 distinct CDR3 sequences; roughly 10% of them appeared once. Jointly, the top ten make up about 24% of the sample. The treatment or condition label, as the study defines it: allogeneic hematopoietic cell transplantation with graft depleted of TCRalphabeta T cells and CD19 B cells. TCRalphabeta/CD19-depleted allogeneic hematopoietic cell grafts were given to the transplant recipients, all of whom were children. This clonotype has a count of ten or more. What antigen it recognizes has not been identified. No base quality values were provided; no much bigger clone lies one nucleotide off.

From a lookup of the germline V gene, CDR1 and CDR2 are SGHVS and FQNEAQ. The CDR3 sequence holds 16 residues, the cysteine and phenylalanine included. Only CDR3 DNA is held: 48 bases, read in frame from base 1. At the junction V is shortened by 2 bases and J by 2 bases, with 15 bases in between. Here is what the overall study found, with its caveats: Hyperexpanded clone frequencies declined over subsequent months; after one year, T-cell counts and TCRbeta diversity were mostly attributed to newly produced T cells. Apparently early alphabetaT-cell count recovery about two months after transplant reportedly relied on only several hundred rapidly expanded clones derived from non-depleted graft cells. In some patients, the high TCRbeta diversity seen at day 60 was put down to recipient T cells and intrathymic progenitors that had survived conditioning.

The sequence was obtained from a girl less than two years old who had a stem cell transplant for combined immunodeficiency, so the T cells may come from the graft donor. Recombination connected TRBV7-8 to TRBJ2-5; possibly the D gene is TRBD2, per 7 matching bases. The source was PBMCs, mostly from graft donor cells, collected 180 days after TCRalphabeta/CD19-depleted stem cell transplant. Here is the DNA: TGTGCCAGCAGCTTAACGAGGGGAGGGGGACAAGAGACCCAGTACTTC. Its translation reads: CASSLTRGGGQETQYF.